This T cell receptor (beta chain) was found in a study of vaccination effects on CD4 cells after COVID-19. This CDR3 has 14 amino acids. CDR1 and CDR2 from the germline V gene are LGHNA and YNFKEQ. V shed 2 bases and J shed 5 bases, with 10 bases lying between them. Antigen-specific CD4+ T cells were expanded (with viral peptide pools) by the ViraFEST assay ahead of sequencing. Subsequent to ten to eleven days of culture, CD4+ T cells were isolated. Nucleocapsid antibodies were negative in the vaccine recipients, who had never had SARS-CoV-2 infection. Cells had half their medium changed to IL-2 medium on days 3 and 7. To note about this clone: The antigen remains unidentified.

TCRdb's table, derived via immunoSEQ multiplex PCR, lists solely in-frame clones and lacks some. The sample has 20,000 to 25,000 clones; under 75% are singletons. Study-wide findings and caveats: Few convalescent patients were studied, and early post-infection samples were lacking. Vaccine- and infection-induced clones showed marked clonal contraction late following vaccination. Healthy vaccine recipients' vaccine-induced clones were almost all SARS-CoV-2 mono-reactive.

The material sequenced was CD4+ T cells from PBMCs cultured with HCoV-NL63 spike peptides, taken before COVID-19 vaccination. The sequence was obtained from a human donor who received a COVID-19 vaccine. The chain uses TRBV4-2 and TRBJ1-3; a possible D gene is TRBD1 (5 bases). The CDR3 is CASSQLDSRNTIYF. In DNA form, the CDR3 reads TGTGCCAGCAGCCAACTAGACAGCAGAAACACCATATATTTT.